The 12 T cell receptor beta chains reported below all come from one sample, sequenced in a study of blood T cell repertoires in COVID-19. The data were produced by immunoSEQ multiplex PCR, yet TCRdb's version contains in-frame clones alone and is incomplete. The profile shows about 87,000 clones, approximately 89% of them singletons. Sequencing used peripheral blood. These receptors all come from a human donor with acute or convalescent COVID-19. The donor label of this sample is uncertain.

V gene TRBV5-4 combines with J gene TRBJ2-7; D possibly corresponds to TRBD1 (5 bases). Germline V gives CDR1 SGHNT, CDR2 YYREEE (reference sequence). This CDR3 comprises 14 residues. V was cut by 2 bases and J by 5 bases, with 14 bases left in between. This CDR3 reads CASSFLGQGHEQYF. In DNA form, the CDR3 reads TGTGCCAGCAGCTTTCTGGGGCAGGGCCACGAGCAGTACTTC. The entire variable domain, with the rest obtained from reference TRBV5-4 and TRBJ2-7, is as follows: ETGVTQSPTHLIKTRGQQVTLRCSSQSGHNTVSWYQQALGQGPQFIFQYYREEENGRGNFPPRFSGLQFPNYSSELNVNALELDDSALYLCASSFLGQGHEQYFGPGTRLTVT.

In this sample, this clone turned up once. The gene calls are TRBV4-3 and TRBJ2-3; 8 positions match TRBD2. V was clipped by 3 bases and J by 2 bases; unmatched bases: 4. CDR1 LGHNA and CDR2 YSLEER come from the germline V gene. This CDR3 contains 15 residues. The CDR3 bases are TGCGCCAGCAGCCAGCGGGGGGACTTCACAGATACGCAGTATTTT. Translated, it gives CASSQRGDFTDTQYF.

The chain recombines TRBV6-6 with TRBJ2-7; unclear D gene. This CDR3 spans 13 amino acids. Trimming pared 4 bases from V and 7 bases from J, leaving 14 bases between. CDR1 and CDR2 from the germline V gene are MNHNY and SVGAGI (reference sequence). Written as DNA, the CDR3 is TGTGCCAGCAGTTTCGTCTTGATGGAGGAGCAGTACTTC. Protein sequence: CASSFVLMEEQYF.

The V call is TRBV28, the J call TRBJ1-5; a weak D match, TRBD1 (6 bases). V was trimmed by 8 bases and J by 0 bases, leaving 11 bases between them. The CDR3 is 14 residues long. Germline CDR1 is MDHEN and CDR2 is SYDVKM. CDR3 in amino acids: CASLTGNSNQPQHF. CDR3 DNA sequence: TGTGCCAGCCTTACAGGGAATAGCAATCAGCCCCAGCATTTT.

The CDR3 reads CASSPLHGGVDEQYF. In nucleotides, the CDR3 is TGTGCCAGCTCACCCCTACACGGGGGGGTTGACGAGCAGTACTTC. This chain connects TRBV18 to TRBJ2-7; 8 nucleotides agree with TRBD2. Germline trimming cut 3 bases from V and 5 bases from J; bases unmatched to any gene: 9. Germline CDR1 and CDR2: KGHSH and LQKENI. The CDR3 is 15 amino acids.

The chain links TRBV18 to TRBJ1-1; D might be TRBD1 (6 bases). The germline CDR1 and CDR2 sequences are KGHSH and LQKENI. CDR3 length equals 14 residues. Deletions cut 3 bases from V and 1 base from J, with 9 bases between. Here the CDR3 reads CASSPVQGNTEAFF. CDR3 DNA: TGTGCCAGCTCACCGGTACAGGGGAACACTGAAGCTTTCTTT.

The chain couples TRBV4-2 to TRBJ2-2, with TRBD2 matching over 7 bases. V lost 1 base and J lost 2; bases outside the gene matches: 4. This CDR3 is 16 amino acids long. Germline V gives CDR1 LGHNA, CDR2 YNFKEQ. As DNA, the CDR3 is TGTGCCAGCAGCCAAGCGCTAGCGGAAAACACCGGGGAGCTGTTTTTT. It is translated as CASSQALAENTGELFF.

The gene calls are TRBV5-6 and TRBJ2-3; 8 positions match TRBD2. The V gene end was trimmed by 4 bases and the J gene end by 4 bases; junction bases not matched to a gene: 11. Germline CDR1 reads SGHDT; CDR2 reads YYEEEE. This CDR3 is 16 amino acids long. CDR3 protein: CASSVRLAQLADTQYF. CDR3 DNA: TGTGCCAGCAGCGTAAGACTAGCGCAGCTTGCAGATACGCAGTATTTT.

The chain couples TRBV29-1 to TRBJ2-3; possible D gene TRBD2, 5 bases. V was cut by 8 bases and J by 4 bases, with 19 bases left in between. CDR1 and CDR2 (germline): SQVTM, ANQGSEA. This CDR3 spans 14 amino acids. The CDR3 loop reads CSTRRAAGADTQYF. CDR3 DNA sequence: TGCAGCACCCGTCGGGCCGCGGGCGCAGATACGCAGTATTTT.

The rearrangement links TRBV24-1 to TRBJ2-3; possibly TRBD2 for D (7 bases). Trimming removed 4 bases at V and 4 bases at J, with 14 bases between. This CDR3 comprises 15 residues. CDR1 KGHDR and CDR2 SFDVKD come from the germline V gene. The CDR3 coding sequence is TGTGCCACCAGTGACCCAGGGAGGGGGGCAGATACGCAGTATTTT. As protein: CATSDPGRGADTQYF.

The chain carries TRBV4-3 and TRBJ1-6; D unclear. The ends were cut back, 0 bases at V and 7 bases at J, with 19 bases in the middle. Germline V gene data show CDR1 as LGHNA and CDR2 as YSLEER. The length of the CDR3 is 18 residues. The CDR3 DNA reads TGCGCCAGCAGCCAAGAAGTTTTCGTCTACCGCCTAAATTCACCCCTCCACTTT. This codes for CASSQEVFVYRLNSPLHF.

V gene TRBV27 combines with J gene TRBJ2-5, with 7 bases identical to TRBD1. This CDR3 is built from 14 residues. V trimming: 4 bases; J trimming: 1 base; junction bases outside the gene matches: 3. CDR1 is MNHEY and CDR2 is SMNVEV in the germline V gene (reference sequence). CDR3 in amino acids: CASSSGQLQETQYF. The CDR3 DNA is TGTGCCAGCAGTTCGGGACAGCTCCAAGAGACCCAGTACTTC.